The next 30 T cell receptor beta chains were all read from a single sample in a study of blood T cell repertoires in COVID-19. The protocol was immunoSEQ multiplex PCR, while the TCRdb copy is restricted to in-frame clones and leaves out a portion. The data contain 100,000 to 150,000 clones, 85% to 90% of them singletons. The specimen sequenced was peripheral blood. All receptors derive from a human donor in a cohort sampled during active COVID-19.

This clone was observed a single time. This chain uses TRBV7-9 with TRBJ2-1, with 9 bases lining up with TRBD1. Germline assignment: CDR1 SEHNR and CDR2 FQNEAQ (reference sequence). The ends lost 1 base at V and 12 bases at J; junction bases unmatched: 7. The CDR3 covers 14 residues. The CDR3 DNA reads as TGTGCCAGCAGCTTAGAACAGGGGGCTTTAAGGCAGTTCTTC. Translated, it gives CASSLEQGALRQFF.

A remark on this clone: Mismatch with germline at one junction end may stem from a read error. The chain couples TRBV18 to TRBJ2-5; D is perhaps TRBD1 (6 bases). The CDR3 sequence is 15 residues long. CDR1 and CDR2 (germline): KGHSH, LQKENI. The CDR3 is CASSSPDRYQETQYF. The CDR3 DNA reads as TGTGCCAGCTCATCACCCGACAGGTACCAAGAGACCCAGTACTTC. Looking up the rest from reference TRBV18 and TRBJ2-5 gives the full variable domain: NAGVMQNPRHLVRRRGQEARLRCSPMKGHSHVYWYRQLPEEGLKFMVYLQKENIIDESGMPKERFSAEFPKEGPSILRIQQVVRGDSAAYFCASSSPDRYQETQYFGPGTRLLVL.

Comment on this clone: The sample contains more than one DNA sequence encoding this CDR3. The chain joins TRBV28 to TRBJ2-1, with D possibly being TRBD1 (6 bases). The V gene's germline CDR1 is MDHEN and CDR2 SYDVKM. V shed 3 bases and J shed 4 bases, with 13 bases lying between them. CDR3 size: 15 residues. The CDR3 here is CASSFTGHKYNEQFF. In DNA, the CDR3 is TGTGCCAGCAGTTTCACGGGACACAAGTACAATGAGCAGTTCTTC.

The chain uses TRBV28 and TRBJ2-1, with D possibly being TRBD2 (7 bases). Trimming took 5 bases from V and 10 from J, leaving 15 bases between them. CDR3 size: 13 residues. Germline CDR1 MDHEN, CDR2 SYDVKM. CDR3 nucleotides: TGTGCCAGCAGTGTAGGGGGGGTCTCGGAGCAGTTCTTC. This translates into CASSVGGVSEQFF.

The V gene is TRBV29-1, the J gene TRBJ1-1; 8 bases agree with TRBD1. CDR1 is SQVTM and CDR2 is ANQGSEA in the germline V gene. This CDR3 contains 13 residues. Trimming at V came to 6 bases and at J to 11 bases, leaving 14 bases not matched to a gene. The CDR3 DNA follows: TGCAGCGTAACCAAACAGGGGGGGGTGTCGGCTTTCTTT. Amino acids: CSVTKQGGVSAFF. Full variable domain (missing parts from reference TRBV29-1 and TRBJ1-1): SAVISQKPSRDICQRGTSLTIQCQVDSQVTMMFWYRQQPGQSLTLIATANQGSEATYESGFVIDKFPISRPNLTFSTLTVSNMSPEDSSIYLCSVTKQGGVSAFFGQGTRLTVV.

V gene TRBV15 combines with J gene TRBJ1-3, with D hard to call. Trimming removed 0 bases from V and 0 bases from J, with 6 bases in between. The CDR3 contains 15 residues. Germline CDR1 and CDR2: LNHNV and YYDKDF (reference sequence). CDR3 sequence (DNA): TGTGCCACCAGCAGAGACAGAACCTCTGGAAACACCATATATTTT. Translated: CATSRDRTSGNTIYF.

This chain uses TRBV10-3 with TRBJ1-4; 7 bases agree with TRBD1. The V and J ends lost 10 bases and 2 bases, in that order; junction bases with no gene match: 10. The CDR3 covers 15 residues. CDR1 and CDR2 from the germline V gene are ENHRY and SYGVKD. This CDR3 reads CATTHSGGTNEKLFF. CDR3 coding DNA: TGTGCCACCACGCACTCAGGGGGGACTAATGAAAAACTGTTTTTT.

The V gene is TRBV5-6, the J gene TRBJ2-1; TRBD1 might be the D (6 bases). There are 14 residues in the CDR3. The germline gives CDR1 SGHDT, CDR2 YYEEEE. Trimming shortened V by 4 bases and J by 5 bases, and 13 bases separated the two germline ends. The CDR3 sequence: CASSKPGTNNEQFF. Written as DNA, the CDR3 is TGTGCCAGCAGCAAGCCCGGGACAAACAATGAGCAGTTCTTC. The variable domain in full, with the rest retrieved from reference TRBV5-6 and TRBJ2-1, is DAGVTQSPTHLIKTRGQQVTLRCSPKSGHDTVSWYQQALGQGPQFIFQYYEEEERQRGNFPDRFSGHQFPNYSSELNVNALLLGDSALYLCASSKPGTNNEQFFGPGTRLTVL.

This chain's CDR3 is CASSPQAGTQETQYF. The DNA for the CDR3 is TGTGCCAGCAGCCCACAAGCGGGGACCCAAGAGACCCAGTACTTC. The chain carries TRBV7-9 and TRBJ2-5; 7 nucleotides align to TRBD2. Losses at the gene ends were 5 bases for V and 1 base for J; bases not matched to a gene: 7. The V gene's germline CDR1 is SEHNR and CDR2 FQNEAQ (reference sequence). The CDR3 consists of 15 residues.

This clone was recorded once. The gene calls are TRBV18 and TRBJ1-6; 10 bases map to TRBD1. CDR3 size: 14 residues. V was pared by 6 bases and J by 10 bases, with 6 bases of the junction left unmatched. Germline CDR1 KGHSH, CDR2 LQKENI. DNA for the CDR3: TGTGCCAGCTCTCACGACAGGGGGCAATCACCCCTCCACTTT. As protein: CASSHDRGQSPLHF.

Here the CDR3 DNA reads TGTGCCAGCAGTACTCAGGGCAGCAATCAGCCCCAGCATTTT. Translating it yields CASSTQGSNQPQHF. The gene calls are TRBV6-5 and TRBJ1-5, with D possibly TRBD1 on 5 matching bases. The ends were cut back, 5 bases at V and 1 base at J, with 9 bases in the middle. This CDR3 is 14 amino acids long. CDR1 is MNHEY, CDR2 SVGAGI, per germline.

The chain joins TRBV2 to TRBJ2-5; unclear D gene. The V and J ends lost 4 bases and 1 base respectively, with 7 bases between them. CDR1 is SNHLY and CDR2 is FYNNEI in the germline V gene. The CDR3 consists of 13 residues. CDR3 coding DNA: TGTGCCAGCAGTGGTTACGGCCAAGAGACCCAGTACTTC. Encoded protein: CASSGYGQETQYF.

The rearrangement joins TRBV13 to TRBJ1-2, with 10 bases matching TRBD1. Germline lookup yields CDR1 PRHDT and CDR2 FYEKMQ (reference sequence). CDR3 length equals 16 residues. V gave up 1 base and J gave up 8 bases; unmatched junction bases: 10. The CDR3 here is CASSLAWDRGSGGYTF. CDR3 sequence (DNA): TGTGCCAGCAGCTTAGCCTGGGACAGGGGATCAGGAGGCTACACCTTC.

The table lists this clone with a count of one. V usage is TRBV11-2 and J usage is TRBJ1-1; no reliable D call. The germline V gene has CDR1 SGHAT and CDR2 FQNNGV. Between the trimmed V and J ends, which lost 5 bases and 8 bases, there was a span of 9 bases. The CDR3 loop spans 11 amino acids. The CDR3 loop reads CASSPQHEAFF. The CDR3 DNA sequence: TGTGCCAGCAGCCCCCAACACGAAGCTTTCTTT. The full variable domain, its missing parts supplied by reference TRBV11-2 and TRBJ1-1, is EAGVAQSPRYKIIEKRQSVAFWCNPISGHATLYWYQQILGQGPKLLIQFQNNGVVDDSQLPKDRFSAERLKGVDSTLKIQPAKLEDSAVYLCASSPQHEAFFGQGTRLTVV.

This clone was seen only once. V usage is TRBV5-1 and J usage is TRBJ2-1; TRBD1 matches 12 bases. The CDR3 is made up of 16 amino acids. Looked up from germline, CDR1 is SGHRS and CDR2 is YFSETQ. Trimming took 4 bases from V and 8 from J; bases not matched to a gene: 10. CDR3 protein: CASSAGTGGDLDEQFF. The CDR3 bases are TGCGCCAGCAGCGCTGGGACAGGGGGCGACCTCGATGAGCAGTTCTTC.

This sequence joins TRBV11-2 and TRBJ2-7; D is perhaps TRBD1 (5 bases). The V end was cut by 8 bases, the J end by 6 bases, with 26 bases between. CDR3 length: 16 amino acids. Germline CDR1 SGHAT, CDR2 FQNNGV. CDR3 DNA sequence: TGTGCCAGCTCCCCCTTGGGGTCGGACAACCCCCTCGAGCAGTACTTC. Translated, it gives CASSPLGSDNPLEQYF.

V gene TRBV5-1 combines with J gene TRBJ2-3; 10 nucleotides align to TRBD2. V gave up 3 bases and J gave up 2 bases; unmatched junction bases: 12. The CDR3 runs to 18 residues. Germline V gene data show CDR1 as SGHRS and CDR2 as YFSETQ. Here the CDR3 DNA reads TGCGCCAGCAGCTCCGCACCCTCAGCGGGAGGGCCCACAGATACGCAGTATTTT. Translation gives CASSSAPSAGGPTDTQYF.

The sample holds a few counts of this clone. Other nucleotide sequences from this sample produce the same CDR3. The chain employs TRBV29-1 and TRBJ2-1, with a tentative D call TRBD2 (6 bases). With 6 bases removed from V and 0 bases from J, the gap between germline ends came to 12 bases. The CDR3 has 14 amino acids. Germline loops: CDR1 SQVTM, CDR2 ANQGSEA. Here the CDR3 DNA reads TGCAGCGTAGATAGCGGAAGCTCCTACAATGAGCAGTTCTTC. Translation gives CSVDSGSSYNEQFF.

CDR3 bases: TGTGCCAGCAGTCCCCGACTAGCGGGAGATAAGCAGTTCTTC. This encodes CASSPRLAGDKQFF. The V call is TRBV27, the J call TRBJ2-1; 12 bases agree with TRBD2. From germline, CDR1 is MNHEY and CDR2 SMNVEV (reference sequence). V was clipped by 5 bases and J by 11 bases; unmatched bases: 7. The CDR3 has 14 residues.

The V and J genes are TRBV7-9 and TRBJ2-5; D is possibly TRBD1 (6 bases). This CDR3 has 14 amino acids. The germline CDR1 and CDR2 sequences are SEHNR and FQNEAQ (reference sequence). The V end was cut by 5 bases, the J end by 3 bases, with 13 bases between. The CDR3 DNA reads TGTGCCAGCAGCCGGCCGGGACACGAAGAGACCCAGTACTTC. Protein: CASSRPGHEETQYF.

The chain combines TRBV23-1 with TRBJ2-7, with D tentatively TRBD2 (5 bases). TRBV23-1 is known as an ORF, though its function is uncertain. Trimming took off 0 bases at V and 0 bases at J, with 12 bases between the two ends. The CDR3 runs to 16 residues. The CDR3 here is CASSQSFFRGSYEQYF. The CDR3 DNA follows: TGCGCCAGCAGTCAATCGTTTTTCCGGGGCTCCTACGAGCAGTACTTC.

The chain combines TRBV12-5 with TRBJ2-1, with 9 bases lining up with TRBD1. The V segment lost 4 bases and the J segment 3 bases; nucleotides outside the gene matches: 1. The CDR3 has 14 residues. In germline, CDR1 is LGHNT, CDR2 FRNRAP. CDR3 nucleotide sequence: TGTGCTAGTGGTTCGGGACAGGGCTACAATGAGCAGTTCTTC. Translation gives CASGSGQGYNEQFF.

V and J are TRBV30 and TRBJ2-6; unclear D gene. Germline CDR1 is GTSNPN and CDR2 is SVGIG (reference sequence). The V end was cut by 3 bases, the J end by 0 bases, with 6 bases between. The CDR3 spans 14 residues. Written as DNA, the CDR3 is TGTGCCTGGAGAGCTTTCTCTGGGGCCAACGTCCTGACTTTC. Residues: CAWRAFSGANVLTF.

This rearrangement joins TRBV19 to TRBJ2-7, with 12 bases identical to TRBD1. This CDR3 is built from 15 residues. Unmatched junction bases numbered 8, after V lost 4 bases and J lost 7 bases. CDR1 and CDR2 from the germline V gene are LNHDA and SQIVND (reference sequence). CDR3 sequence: CASSTSGTGGSEQYF. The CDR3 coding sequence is TGTGCCAGTAGTACGTCCGGGACAGGGGGCAGTGAGCAGTACTTC. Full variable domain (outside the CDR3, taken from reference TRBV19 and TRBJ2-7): DGGITQSPKYLFRKEGQNVTLSCEQNLNHDAMYWYRQDPGQGLRLIYYSQIVNDFQKGDIAEGYSVSREKKESFPLTVTSAQKNPTAFYLCASSTSGTGGSEQYFGPGTRLTVT.

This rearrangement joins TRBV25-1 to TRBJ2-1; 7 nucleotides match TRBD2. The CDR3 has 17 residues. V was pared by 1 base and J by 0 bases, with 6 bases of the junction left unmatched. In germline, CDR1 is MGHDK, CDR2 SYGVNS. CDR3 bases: TGTGCCAGCAGTGAATTGGGGAGGGGTTCCTCCTACAATGAGCAGTTCTTC. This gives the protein CASSELGRGSSYNEQFF.

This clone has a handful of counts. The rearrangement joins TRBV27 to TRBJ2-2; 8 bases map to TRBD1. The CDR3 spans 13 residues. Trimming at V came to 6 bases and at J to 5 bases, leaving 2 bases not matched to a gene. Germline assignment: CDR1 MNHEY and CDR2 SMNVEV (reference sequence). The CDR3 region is CASRTGVTGELFF. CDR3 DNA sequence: TGTGCCAGCAGGACAGGGGTGACCGGGGAGCTGTTTTTT.

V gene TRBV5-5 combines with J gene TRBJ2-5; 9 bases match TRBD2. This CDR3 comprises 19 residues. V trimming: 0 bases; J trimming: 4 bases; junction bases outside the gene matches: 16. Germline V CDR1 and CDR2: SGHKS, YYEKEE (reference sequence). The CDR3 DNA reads TGTGCCAGCAGCTTGGCGTATTCGGCGGGGGGGTATAAGGGAGAGACCCAGTACTTC. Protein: CASSLAYSAGGYKGETQYF.

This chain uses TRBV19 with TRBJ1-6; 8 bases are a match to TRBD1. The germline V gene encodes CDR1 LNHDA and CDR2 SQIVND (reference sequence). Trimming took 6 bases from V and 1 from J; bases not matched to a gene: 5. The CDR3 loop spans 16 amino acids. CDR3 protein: CASSRTGSSYNSPLHF. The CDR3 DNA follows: TGTGCCAGTAGCCGGACAGGGTCGTCCTATAATTCACCCCTCCACTTT. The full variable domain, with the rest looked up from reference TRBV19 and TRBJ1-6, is DGGITQSPKYLFRKEGQNVTLSCEQNLNHDAMYWYRQDPGQGLRLIYYSQIVNDFQKGDIAEGYSVSREKKESFPLTVTSAQKNPTAFYLCASSRTGSSYNSPLHFGNGTRLTVT.

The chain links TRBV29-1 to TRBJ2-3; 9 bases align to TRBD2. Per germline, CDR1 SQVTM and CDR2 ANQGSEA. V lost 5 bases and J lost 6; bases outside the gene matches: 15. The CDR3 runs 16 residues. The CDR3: CSVIRTGREGLDTQYF. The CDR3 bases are TGCAGCGTTATAAGGACGGGGCGGGAGGGCCTTGATACGCAGTATTTT.

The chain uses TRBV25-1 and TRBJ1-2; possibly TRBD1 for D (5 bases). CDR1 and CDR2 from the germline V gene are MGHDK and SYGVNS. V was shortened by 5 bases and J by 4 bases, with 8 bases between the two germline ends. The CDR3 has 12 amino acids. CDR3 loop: CASSTGPYGYTF. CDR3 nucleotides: TGTGCCAGCAGTACAGGACCCTATGGCTACACCTTC.